One sample yielded the 4 T cell receptor beta chains listed below, sequenced in a study of cytomegalovirus exposure and HLA in healthy donors. Libraries were prepared by immunoSEQ multiplex PCR; TCRdb keeps only in-frame clonotypes and omits some of them. Found here are 70,000 or so clones, less than 95% of them singletons; the top ten hold under 2%. The sample consisted of PBMCs. Receptor source: a woman aged 18-29 years in good health and CMV-seropositive.

This sequence joins TRBV5-1 and TRBJ2-1, with 7 bases matching TRBD2. The CDR3 loop spans 15 amino acids. After removal of 7 bases from V and 4 bases from J, the junction contained 11 bases not matched to a gene. Germline V gene sequence: CDR1 SGHRS, CDR2 YFSETQ. The CDR3 region is CASASTSEGYNEQFF. The DNA of the CDR3 is TGCGCCAGCGCATCAACTAGCGAGGGTTACAATGAGCAGTTCTTC.

The rearrangement links TRBV5-1 to TRBJ2-2, with a possible D match to TRBD2 (7 bases). V was pared by 0 bases and J by 4 bases, with 13 bases between. The CDR3 sequence is 16 residues long. Per germline, CDR1 SGHRS and CDR2 YFSETQ. The CDR3 nucleotides read TGCGCCAGCAGCTTGGGGGCGGGGGCCGTCACCGGGGAGCTGTTTTTT. Its protein product is CASSLGAGAVTGELFF.

The J gene is TRBJ1-1, the V gene TRBV5-1, with a tentative D call TRBD1 (6 bases). Trimming cost V 3 bases and J 1 base, with 13 bases left between them. Germline loops: CDR1 SGHRS, CDR2 YFSETQ. This CDR3 spans 15 amino acids. The CDR3 nucleotides are TGCGCCAGCAGCTCAGCTACGACAGGGAACACTGAAGCTTTCTTT. Its protein is CASSSATTGNTEAFF.

V is TRBV7-3 and J is TRBJ2-2; D gene ambiguous. The V and J ends lost 2 bases and 3 bases respectively, with 10 bases between them. The V gene's germline CDR1 is SGHTA and CDR2 FQGTGA. The CDR3 sequence is 15 residues long. This chain's CDR3 is CASSLGRHDTGELFF. The CDR3 nucleotides are TGTGCCAGCAGCTTAGGCAGGCACGACACCGGGGAGCTGTTTTTT. The full variable domain, completed using reference TRBV7-3 and TRBJ2-2, is GAGVSQTPSNKVTEKGKYVELRCDPISGHTALYWYRQSLGQGPEFLIYFQGTGAADDSGLPNDRFFAVRPEGSVSTLKIQRTERGDSAVYLCASSLGRHDTGELFFGEGSRLTVL.